This T cell receptor (beta chain) was captured by sequencing in a study of T cell repertoires in cytomegalovirus infection. The overall study: An indication of both CMV infection and matching HLA type came from public TCR beta signatures. The study's findings and limits: Individuals carrying CMV plus the relevant HLA were identified by cumulative frequency of public TCR beta families. It was HLA-C-restricted CMV-specific TCR beta clonotypes that dominated the response ex vivo.

This clonotype has only a few counts. Its specificity is not known. Germline lookup yields CDR1 SGHRS and CDR2 YFSETQ. The V end lost 4 bases, the J end lost 5 bases, and 16 bases lay between the germline ends. The CDR3 length is 14 residues. TCRdb used MiXCR to reprocess the reads, holding one entry per CDR3 protein. The table includes over 250,000 distinct CDR3 sequences, about a quarter detected once. The chain links TRBV5-1 to TRBJ2-7; possible D gene TRBD2, 6 bases. Input material: PBMCs. This TCR derives from a human donor in good health (CMV status not recorded). Some clones in this sample may be carry-over from other donors' samples. This chain's CDR3 is CASSLRDGDDEQYF. The CDR3 bases are TGCGCCAGCAGCCTGCGGGACGGGGACGACGAGCAGTACTTC.